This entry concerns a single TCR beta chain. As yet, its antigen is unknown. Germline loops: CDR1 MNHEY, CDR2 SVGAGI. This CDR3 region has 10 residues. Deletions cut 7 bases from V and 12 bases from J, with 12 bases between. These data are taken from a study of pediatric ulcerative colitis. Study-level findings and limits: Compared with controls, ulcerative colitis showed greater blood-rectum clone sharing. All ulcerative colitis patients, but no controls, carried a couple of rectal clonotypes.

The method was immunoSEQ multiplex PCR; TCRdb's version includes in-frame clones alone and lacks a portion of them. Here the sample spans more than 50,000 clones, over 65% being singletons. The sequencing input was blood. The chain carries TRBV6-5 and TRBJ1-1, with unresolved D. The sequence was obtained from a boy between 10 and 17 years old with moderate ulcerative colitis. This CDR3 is CASIYHETFF. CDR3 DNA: TGTGCCAGCATCTACCACGAGACTTTCTTT.